The clone carrying this TCR beta chain has ten or more counts. The antigen remains unidentified. Using constant-segment primers, 5'RACE produced TCR alpha and TCR beta cDNA libraries carrying sample barcodes and UMIs. TCRdb ran MiXCR on the 5' RACE reads and lists one entry per CDR3 protein. Of 250,000 to 350,000 distinct CDR3 sequences listed, 15% to 20% are singletons. This specimen belongs to a study of T-cell memory formation after mild COVID-19. Study outcomes and limitations: Clones that contracted from day 15 to 85 had balanced CD4/CD8; later expanders were CD4+ biased. Clonal second-wave expansions that peaked on day 37 had unconfirmed SARS-CoV-2 specificity. Of the contracting clones, CD4+ ones lay mainly in CM and EM, and CD8+ ones in EMRA.

The CDR3 extends over 16 amino acids. V lost 6 bases, J lost 0 bases, and 5 bases stayed unmatched. Germline V CDR1 and CDR2: SGHTA, FQGNSA. The V gene is TRBV7-2, the J gene TRBJ2-1, with 10 bases fitting TRBD2. This receptor was obtained from a young man who had mild COVID-19 (a few samples of this study predate the infection). Cell type and time point are not known. The sample comprised PBMCs or a T cell subset sorted from them (not recorded which). CDR3 amino acids: CASRRAGGSSYNEQFF. CDR3 nucleotides: TGTGCCAGCAGGCGAGCGGGGGGGAGCTCCTACAATGAGCAGTTCTTC.